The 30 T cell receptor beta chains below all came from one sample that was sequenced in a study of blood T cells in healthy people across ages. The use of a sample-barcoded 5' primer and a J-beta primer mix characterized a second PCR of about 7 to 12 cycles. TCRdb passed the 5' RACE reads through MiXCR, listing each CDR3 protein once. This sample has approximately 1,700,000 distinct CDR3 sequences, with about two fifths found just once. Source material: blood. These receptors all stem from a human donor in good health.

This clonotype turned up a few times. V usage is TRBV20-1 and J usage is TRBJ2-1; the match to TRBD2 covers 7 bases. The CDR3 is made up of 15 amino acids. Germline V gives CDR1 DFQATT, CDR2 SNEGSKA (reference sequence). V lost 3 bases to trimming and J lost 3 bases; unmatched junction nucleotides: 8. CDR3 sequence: CSARWDGGGYNEQFF. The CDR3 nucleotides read TGCAGTGCTAGGTGGGATGGCGGGGGCTACAATGAGCAGTTCTTC.

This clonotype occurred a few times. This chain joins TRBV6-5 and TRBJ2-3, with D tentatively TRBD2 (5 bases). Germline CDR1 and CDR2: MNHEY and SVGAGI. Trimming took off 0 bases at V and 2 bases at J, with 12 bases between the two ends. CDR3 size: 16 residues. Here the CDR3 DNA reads TGTGCCAGCAGTTACTCCTTGGACTTTTACACAGATACGCAGTATTTT. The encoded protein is CASSYSLDFYTDTQYF.

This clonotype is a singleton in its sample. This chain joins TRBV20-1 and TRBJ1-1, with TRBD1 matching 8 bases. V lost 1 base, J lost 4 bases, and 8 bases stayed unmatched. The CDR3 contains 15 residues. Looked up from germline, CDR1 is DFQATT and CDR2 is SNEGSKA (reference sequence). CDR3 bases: TGCAGTGCTAGAGTCAGGGGGCAGGGGAGCACTGAAGCTTTCTTT. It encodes CSARVRGQGSTEAFF.

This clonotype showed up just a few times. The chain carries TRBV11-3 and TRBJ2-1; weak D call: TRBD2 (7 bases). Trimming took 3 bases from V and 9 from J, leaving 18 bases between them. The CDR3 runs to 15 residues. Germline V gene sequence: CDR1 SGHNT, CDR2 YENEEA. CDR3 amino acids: CASSFSSGGPGEQFF. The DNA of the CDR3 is TGTGCCAGCAGCTTCTCCTCCGGGGGGCCCGGTGAGCAGTTCTTC.

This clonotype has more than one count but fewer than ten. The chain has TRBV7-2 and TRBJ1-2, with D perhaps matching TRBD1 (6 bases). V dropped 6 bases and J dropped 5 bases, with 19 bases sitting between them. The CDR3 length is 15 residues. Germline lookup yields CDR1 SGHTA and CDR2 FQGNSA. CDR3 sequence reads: CASRLQGGLGYGYTF. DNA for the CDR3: TGTGCCAGCAGGTTACAGGGAGGTCTTGGGTATGGCTACACCTTC.

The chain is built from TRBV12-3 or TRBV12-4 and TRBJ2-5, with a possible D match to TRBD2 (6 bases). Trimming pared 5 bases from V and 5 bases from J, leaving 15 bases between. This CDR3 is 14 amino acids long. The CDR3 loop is CASSVTGVGETQYF. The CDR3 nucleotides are TGTGCCAGCAGTGTGACGGGGGTAGGGGAGACCCAGTACTTC.

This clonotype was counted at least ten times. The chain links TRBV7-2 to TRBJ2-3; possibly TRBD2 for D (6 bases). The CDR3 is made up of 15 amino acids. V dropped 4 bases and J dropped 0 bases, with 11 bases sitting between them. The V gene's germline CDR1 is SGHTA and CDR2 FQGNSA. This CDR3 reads CASSSAGTSTDTQYF. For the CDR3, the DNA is TGTGCCAGCAGCTCGGCCGGGACTAGCACAGATACGCAGTATTTT.

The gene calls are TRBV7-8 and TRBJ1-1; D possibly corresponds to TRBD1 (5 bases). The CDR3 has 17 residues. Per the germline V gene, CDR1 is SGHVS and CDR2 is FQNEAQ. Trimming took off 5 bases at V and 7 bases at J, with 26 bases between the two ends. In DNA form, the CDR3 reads TGTGCCAGCAGCAGTGGTGCCGGGGGGTTGTCGCCCGGTGAAGCTTTCTTT. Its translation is CASSSGAGGLSPGEAFF.

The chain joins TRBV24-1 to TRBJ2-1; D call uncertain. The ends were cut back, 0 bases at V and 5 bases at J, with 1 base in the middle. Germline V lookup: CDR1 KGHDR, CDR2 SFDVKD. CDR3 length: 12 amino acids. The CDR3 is CATSDLDNEQFF. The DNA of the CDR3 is TGTGCCACCAGTGATTTGGACAATGAGCAGTTCTTC.

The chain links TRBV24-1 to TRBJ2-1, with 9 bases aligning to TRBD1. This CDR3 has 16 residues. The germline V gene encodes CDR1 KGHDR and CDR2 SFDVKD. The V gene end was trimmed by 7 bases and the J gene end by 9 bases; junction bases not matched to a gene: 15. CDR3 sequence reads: CATSPRGGQGRGEQFF. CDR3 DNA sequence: TGTGCCACCAGCCCCCGTGGGGGACAGGGTAGAGGTGAGCAGTTCTTC.

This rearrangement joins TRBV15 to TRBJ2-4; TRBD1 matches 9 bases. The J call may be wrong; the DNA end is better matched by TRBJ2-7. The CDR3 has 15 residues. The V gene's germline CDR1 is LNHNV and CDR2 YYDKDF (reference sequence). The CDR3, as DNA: TGTGCCACCAGCAGAGATCGGACAGGGGTCTACGAGCAGTACTTC. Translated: CATSRDRTGVYEQYF.

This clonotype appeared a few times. CDR3 sequence (DNA): TGTGCCAGCAGTACGAAAATCCGGGAGCCCCAAATGGCTTTCTTT. This sequence encodes CASSTKIREPQMAFF. The rearrangement links TRBV12-3 or TRBV12-4 to TRBJ1-1; no definite D call. V was pared by 5 bases and J by 11 bases, with 24 bases between. CDR3 length: 15 amino acids.

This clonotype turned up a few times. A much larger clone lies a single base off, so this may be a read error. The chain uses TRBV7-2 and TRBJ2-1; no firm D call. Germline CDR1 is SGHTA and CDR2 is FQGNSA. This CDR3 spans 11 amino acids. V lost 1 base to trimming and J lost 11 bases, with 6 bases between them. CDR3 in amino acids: CASSLGDKQFF. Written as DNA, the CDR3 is TGTGCCAGCAGCTTAGGGGATAAGCAGTTCTTC.

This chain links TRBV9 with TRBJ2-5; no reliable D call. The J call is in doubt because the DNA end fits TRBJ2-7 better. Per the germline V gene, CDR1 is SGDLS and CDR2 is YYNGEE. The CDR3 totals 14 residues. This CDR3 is CASSVYQDSHEQYF. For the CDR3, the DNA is TGTGCCAGCAGCGTATATCAGGATTCCCACGAGCAGTACTTC.

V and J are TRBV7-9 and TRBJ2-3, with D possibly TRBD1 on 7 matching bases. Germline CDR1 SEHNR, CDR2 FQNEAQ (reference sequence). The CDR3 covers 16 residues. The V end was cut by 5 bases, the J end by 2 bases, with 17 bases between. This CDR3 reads CASSTSSGGYTDTQYF. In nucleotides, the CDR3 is TGTGCCAGCAGCACTAGCTCAGGGGGTTACACAGATACGCAGTATTTT.

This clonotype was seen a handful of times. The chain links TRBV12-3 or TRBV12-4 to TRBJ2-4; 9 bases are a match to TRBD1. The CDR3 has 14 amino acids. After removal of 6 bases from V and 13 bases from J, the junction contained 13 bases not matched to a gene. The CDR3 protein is CASSFRDREGEQYF. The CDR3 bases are TGTGCCAGCAGCTTTCGGGACAGGGAGGGTGAGCAGTACTTC.

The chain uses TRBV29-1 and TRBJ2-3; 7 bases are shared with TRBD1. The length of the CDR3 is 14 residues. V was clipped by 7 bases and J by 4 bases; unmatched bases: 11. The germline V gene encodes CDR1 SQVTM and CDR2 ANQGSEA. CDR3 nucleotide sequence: TGCAGCGAGAGACAGGGTATAGTGGCAGATACGCAGTATTTT. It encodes CSERQGIVADTQYF.

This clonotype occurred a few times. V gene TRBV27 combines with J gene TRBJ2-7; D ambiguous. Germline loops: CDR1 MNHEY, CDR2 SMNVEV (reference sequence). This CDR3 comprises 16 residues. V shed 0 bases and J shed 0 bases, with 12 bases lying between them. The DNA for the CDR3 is TGTGCCAGCAGTTTATCCGCATCATTGCCCTCCTACGAGCAGTACTTC. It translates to CASSLSASLPSYEQYF.

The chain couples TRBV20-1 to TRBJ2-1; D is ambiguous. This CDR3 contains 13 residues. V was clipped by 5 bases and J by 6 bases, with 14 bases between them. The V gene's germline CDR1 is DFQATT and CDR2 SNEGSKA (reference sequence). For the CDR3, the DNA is TGCAGTGCTTACCAACCGGGCCGCAATGAGCAGTTCTTC. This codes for CSAYQPGRNEQFF.

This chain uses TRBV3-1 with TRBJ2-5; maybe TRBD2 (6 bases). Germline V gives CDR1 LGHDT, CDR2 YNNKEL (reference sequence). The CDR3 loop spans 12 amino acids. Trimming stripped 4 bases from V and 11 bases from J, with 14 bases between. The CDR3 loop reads CASSPGTSLQYF. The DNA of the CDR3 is TGTGCCAGCAGCCCCGGGACTTCCCTTCAGTACTTC.

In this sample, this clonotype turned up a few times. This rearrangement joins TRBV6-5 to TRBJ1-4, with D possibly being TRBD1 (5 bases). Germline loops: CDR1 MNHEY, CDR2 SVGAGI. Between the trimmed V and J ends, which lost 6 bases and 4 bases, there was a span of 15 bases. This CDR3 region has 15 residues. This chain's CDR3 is CASRGRQLYNEKLFF. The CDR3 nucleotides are TGTGCCAGCAGGGGCCGACAGTTATATAATGAAAAACTGTTTTTT.

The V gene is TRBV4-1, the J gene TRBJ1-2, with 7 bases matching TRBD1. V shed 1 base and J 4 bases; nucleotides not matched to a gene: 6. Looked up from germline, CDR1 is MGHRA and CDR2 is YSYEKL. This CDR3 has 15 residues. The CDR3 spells CASSQVQGQLYGYTF. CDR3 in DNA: TGCGCCAGCAGCCAAGTCCAGGGACAGCTCTATGGCTACACCTTC.

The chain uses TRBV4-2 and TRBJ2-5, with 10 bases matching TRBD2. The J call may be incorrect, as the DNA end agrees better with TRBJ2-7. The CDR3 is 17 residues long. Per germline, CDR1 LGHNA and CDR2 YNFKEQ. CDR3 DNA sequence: TGTGCCAGCAGCCAAGATCCCCAGCGGGGGGGCTCATACGAGCAGTACTTC. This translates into CASSQDPQRGGSYEQYF.

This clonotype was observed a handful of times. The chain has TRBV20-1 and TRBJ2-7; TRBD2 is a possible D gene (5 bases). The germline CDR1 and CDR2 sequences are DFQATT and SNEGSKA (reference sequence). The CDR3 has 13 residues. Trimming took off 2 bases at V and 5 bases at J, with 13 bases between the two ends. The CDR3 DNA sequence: TGCAGTGCTAGACTGGCCGCCGGGGACGAGCAGTACTTC. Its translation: CSARLAAGDEQYF.

The CDR3 is CASSFVEGRTDTQYF. The CDR3 DNA sequence: TGTGCCAGCAGTTTCGTGGAGGGTAGAACAGATACGCAGTATTTT. The J gene is TRBJ2-3, the V gene TRBV28; D may be TRBD2 (6 bases). CDR1 MDHEN and CDR2 SYDVKM come from the germline V gene. The CDR3 sequence is 15 residues long. Trimming stripped 3 bases from V and 3 bases from J, with 13 bases between.

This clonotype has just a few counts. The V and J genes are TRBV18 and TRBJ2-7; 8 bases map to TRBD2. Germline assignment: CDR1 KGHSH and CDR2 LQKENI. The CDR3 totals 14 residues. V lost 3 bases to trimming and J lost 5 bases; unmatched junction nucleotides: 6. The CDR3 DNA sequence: TGTGCCAGCTCACCCTTAGCGGGGAGGAACGAGCAGTACTTC. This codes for CASSPLAGRNEQYF.

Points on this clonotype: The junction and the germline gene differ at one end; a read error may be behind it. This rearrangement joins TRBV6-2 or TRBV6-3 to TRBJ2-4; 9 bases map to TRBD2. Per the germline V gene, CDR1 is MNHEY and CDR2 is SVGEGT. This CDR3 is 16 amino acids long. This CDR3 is CASAHPGLAAKNVQYF. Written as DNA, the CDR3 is TGTGCCAGTGCCCACCCGGGACTAGCAGCCAAAAACGTTCAGTACTTC.

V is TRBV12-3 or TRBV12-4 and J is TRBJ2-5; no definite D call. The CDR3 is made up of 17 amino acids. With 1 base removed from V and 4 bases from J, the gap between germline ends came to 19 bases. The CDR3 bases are TGTGCCAGCAGTTTAGGGCCCCCTTTAAGTAGCTTAGAGACCCAGTACTTC. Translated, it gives CASSLGPPLSSLETQYF.

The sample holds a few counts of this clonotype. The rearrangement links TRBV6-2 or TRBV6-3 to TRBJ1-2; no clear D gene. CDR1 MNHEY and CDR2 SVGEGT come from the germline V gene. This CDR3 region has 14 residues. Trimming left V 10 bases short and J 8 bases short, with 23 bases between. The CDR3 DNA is TGTGCCATCTATACCCCTACAGTTCCTAGGGGCTACACCTTC. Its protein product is CAIYTPTVPRGYTF.

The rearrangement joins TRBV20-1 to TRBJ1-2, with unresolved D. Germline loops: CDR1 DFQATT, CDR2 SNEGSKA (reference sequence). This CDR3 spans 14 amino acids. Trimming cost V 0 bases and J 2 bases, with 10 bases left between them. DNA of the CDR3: TGCAGTGCTAGAGAAATAGCAGCCAACTATGGCTACACCTTC. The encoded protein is CSAREIAANYGYTF.